These 23 T cell receptor beta chains originate from one sample sequenced in a study of tumor-infiltrating lymphocytes in primary liver carcinoma. The template, about 550 ng total RNA, yielded TCR beta cDNA made with a constant-region primer. Employing slightly modified ARM-PCR, three nested multiplex PCR rounds were run, and these gave rise to the TCR beta libraries. The first two PCR rounds used TRBV1-TRBV30 primers with a Cbeta primer, about 9 cycles each. In TCRdb, the multiplex PCR reads were re-called with MiXCR into one record per CDR3 protein. The repertoire holds almost 200,000 distinct CDR3 sequences, with almost 65% as singletons. Unsorted whole blood served as the source of blood RNA, and germline DNA was extracted as well. Specimen: peripheral blood. These TCRs come from a woman aged 55-69 years with primary liver carcinoma and hepatitis B virus infection.

This chain links TRBV10-1 with TRBJ2-7; perhaps TRBD2 as D (6 bases). The V gene lost 5 bases and the J gene lost 2 bases, with 16 bases spanning the gap. Germline values: CDR1 WNHNN, CDR2 SYGVQD (reference sequence). The CDR3 length is 15 residues. The CDR3 here is CASSPTGTGAYEQYF. CDR3 in DNA: TGCGCCAGCAGTCCAACCGGGACTGGGGCCTACGAGCAGTACTTC.

This clonotype was detected only once. CDR3 coding DNA: TGTGCCAGCAGCCAAGAAAGTAGATGCAGCGGAAACACCATATATTTT. As protein: CASSQESRCSGNTIYF. The chain uses TRBV4-2 and TRBJ1-3, with D hard to call. Trimming removed 0 bases from V and 4 bases from J, with 13 bases in between. CDR1 LGHNA and CDR2 YNFKEQ come from the germline V gene. This CDR3 contains 16 residues.

This clonotype was recorded once. A clone one base away is much larger, so this may be a read error. J is TRBJ2-1 and V is TRBV4-1; no clear D gene. CDR1 is MGHRA and CDR2 is YSYEKL in the germline V gene. This CDR3 comprises 11 residues. Here the CDR3 DNA reads TGCGCCAGCAGCCAATACAATGTGCAGTTCTTC. This translates into CASSQYNVQFF.

Concerning this clonotype: A single base separates this from a much larger clone, so it may be a read error. This chain connects TRBV29-1 to TRBJ1-2, with D possibly TRBD1 on 6 matching bases. The CDR3 has 13 amino acids. Trimming cost V 1 base and J 4 bases, with 10 bases left between them. CDR1 and CDR2 (germline): SQVTM, ANQGSEA. DNA of the CDR3: TGCAGCGTTGAAGGACTGGGGGCCTATGGCTACACCTTC. It translates to CSVEGLGAYGYTF.

On this clonotype itself: A clone one base away is much larger, so this may be a read error. The rearrangement uses TRBV10-1 and TRBJ2-5; 8 bases map to TRBD2. In germline, CDR1 is WNHNN, CDR2 SYGVQD (reference sequence). This CDR3 has 16 residues. Here the CDR3 DNA reads TGCGCCAGCAGAGACAGCGGGAGCCCCCCCTCTGAGACCAAGTACTTC. This translates into CASRDSGSPPSETKYF.

The V and J genes are TRBV4-1 and TRBJ2-1, with 8 bases identical to TRBD2. The CDR3 is made up of 16 amino acids. CDR1 is MGHRA, CDR2 YSYEKL, per germline. The ends lost 0 bases at V and 8 bases at J; junction bases unmatched: 9. The CDR3 nucleotides read TGCGCCAGCAGCCAAGATAGGATAGCGGGAATGGATGAGCAGTTCTTC. It yields the protein CASSQDRIAGMDEQFF.

As for this clonotype: The junction and the germline gene differ at one end; a read error may be behind it. The CDR3 spells CTSSLGSLLAGEQFF. As DNA, the CDR3 is TGTACCAGCAGCTTAGGTAGCCTACTAGCGGGGGAGCAGTTCTTC. J is TRBJ2-1 and V is TRBV11-3; 10 nucleotides align to TRBD2. CDR1 and CDR2 (germline): SGHNT, YENEEA. The CDR3 is 15 amino acids. The full variable domain, completed using reference TRBV11-3 and TRBJ2-1, is EAGVVQSPRYKIIEKKQPVAFWCNPISGHNTLYWYLQNLGQGPELLIRYENEEAVDDSQLPKDRFSAERLKGVDSTLKIQPAELGDSAVYLCTSSLGSLLAGEQFFGPGTRLTVL.

The chain uses TRBV24-1 and TRBJ2-2, with a tentative D call TRBD2 (7 bases). The germline gives CDR1 KGHDR, CDR2 SFDVKD. The V end lost 9 bases, the J end lost 7 bases, and 11 bases lay between the germline ends. This CDR3 spans 12 amino acids. As DNA, the CDR3 is TGTGCCACCTTCGGGGGGCACGGGGAGCTGTTTTTT. Amino acids: CATFGGHGELFF.

To note about this clonotype: This CDR3 fails to terminate in the conserved phenylalanine or tryptophan, so it likely reflects a read error. The chain has TRBV11-1 and TRBJ2-7, with a weak D call TRBD1 (6 bases). The CDR3 is made up of 12 amino acids. Germline V lookup: CDR1 SGHAT, CDR2 FQDESV (reference sequence). As DNA, the CDR3 is TGTGCCGGCAGCTTAGACAGGAAAGAGCAGTACCTC. This encodes CAGSLDRKEQYL.

The V and J genes are TRBV11-2 and TRBJ1-6; D possibly corresponds to TRBD1 (6 bases). The CDR3 runs to 15 residues. Germline CDR1 SGHAT, CDR2 FQNNGV. Trimming cost V 8 bases and J 10 bases, with 21 bases left between them. The CDR3 DNA sequence: TGTGCCAGCGGCTCCACACACAGGGCCTGGTCACCCCTCCACTTT. It yields the protein CASGSTHRAWSPLHF.

A remark on this clonotype: The junction differs from germline at one of its ends, possibly a read error. The rearrangement links TRBV11-2 to TRBJ2-1; 7 bases align to TRBD1. Germline V gene data show CDR1 as SGHAT and CDR2 as FQNNGV. CDR3 length: 17 amino acids. The CDR3 sequence: CASSSEGYRGSYDEQFF. The CDR3 DNA is TGTGCCAGCAGCTCAGAGGGGTACAGGGGTTCCTACGATGAGCAGTTCTTC.

Turning to this clonotype: A read error may explain this, as a much larger clone is one base away. The chain has TRBV6-1 and TRBJ1-4, with D hard to call. The length of the CDR3 is 12 residues. Per germline, CDR1 MNHNS and CDR2 SASEGT. V lost 7 bases, J lost 8 bases, and 11 bases lay in between. The CDR3 DNA is TGTGCCAGCAACCGAGAGATGGAAAAACTGTTTTTT. Protein product: CASNREMEKLFF.

Regarding this clonotype: The germline gene is not matched at one end of the junction; a read error may be the cause. The chain is built from TRBV11-2 and TRBJ2-7; 7 nucleotides line up with TRBD2. Germline CDR1 reads SGHAT; CDR2 reads FQNNGV. The CDR3 runs to 16 residues. The CDR3, as DNA: TGTGCCGGCAGCCCCCTTAGGCGGGAGACACTCTACGAGCAGTACTTC. Protein product: CAGSPLRRETLYEQYF.

This clonotype was seen ten or more times. The rearrangement uses TRBV6-6 and TRBJ1-5; a possible D gene is TRBD1 (5 bases). The CDR3 has 18 amino acids. V was trimmed by 0 bases and J by 3 bases, leaving 18 bases between them. Per the germline V gene, CDR1 is MNHNY and CDR2 is SVGAGI (reference sequence). The chain's CDR3 is CASSYSPELGGINQPQHF. The CDR3 nucleotides read TGTGCCAGCAGTTACTCGCCGGAACTCGGGGGGATCAATCAGCCCCAGCATTTT.

In the case of this clonotype: A read error may account for a junction end that differs from germline. The chain recombines TRBV11-2 with TRBJ2-3, with D perhaps TRBD1 (6 bases). The CDR3 length is 16 residues. CDR1 and CDR2 (germline): SGHAT, FQNNGV. The chain's CDR3 is CACSLVTGKVTDTQYF. The CDR3, as DNA: TGTGCCTGCAGCTTGGTTACAGGGAAGGTCACAGATACGCAGTATTTT.

This clonotype was seen at least ten times. The chain is built from TRBV4-1 and TRBJ1-2; unclear D gene. Germline V lookup: CDR1 MGHRA, CDR2 YSYEKL. The ends were cut back, 1 base at V and 3 bases at J, with 3 bases in the middle. This CDR3 is 12 amino acids long. CDR3 in amino acids: CASSQGYYGYTF. The DNA of the CDR3 is TGCGCCAGCAGCCAAGGGTACTATGGCTACACCTTC.

V is TRBV10-2 and J is TRBJ2-7, with 14 nucleotides matching TRBD2. There are 16 residues in the CDR3. The V segment lost 6 bases and the J segment 0 bases; nucleotides outside the gene matches: 4. Germline-derived CDR1 and CDR2 are WSHSY and SAAADI. The CDR3 sequence: CASSRGTSGSSYEQYF. CDR3 DNA sequence: TGCGCCAGCAGCCGGGGGACTAGCGGGAGCTCCTACGAGCAGTACTTC.

The gene calls are TRBV11-2 and TRBJ1-5; 8 bases line up with TRBD1. The DNA end favors TRBJ2-3, so the J call may be wrong. CDR1 SGHAT and CDR2 FQNNGV come from the germline V gene. The CDR3 is 15 residues long. In nucleotides, the CDR3 is TGTGCCAGCAGCCCAGGGGACAGGAGCAATCTGCCCCAGTATTTT. It is translated as CASSPGDRSNLPQYF.

As for this clonotype: At one boundary the junction diverges from the germline segment, which might be a read error. This chain links TRBV29-1 with TRBJ2-2, with D maybe TRBD2 (7 bases). This CDR3 region has 13 residues. Germline-derived CDR1 and CDR2 are SQVTM and ANQGSEA. Written as DNA, the CDR3 is TGCAGCGTTGATTGGCACACCACCGGGGGGCTATTTTTC. It codes for CSVDWHTTGGLFF.

Details on this clonotype: This may arise from a read error, as a much more abundant clone is one base away. J is TRBJ1-5 and V is TRBV6-6, with a weak D call TRBD1 (6 bases). The germline V gene has CDR1 MNHNY and CDR2 SVGAGI (reference sequence). Trimming left V 5 bases short and J 3 bases short, with 14 bases between. This CDR3 is built from 15 residues. The chain's CDR3 is CASSGCRGSNQPQHF. CDR3 bases: TGTGCCAGCAGTGGCTGCAGGGGCTCCAATCAGCCCCAGCATTTT.

The chain links TRBV11-2 to TRBJ2-3, with 10 bases aligning to TRBD2. Germline CDR1 SGHAT, CDR2 FQNNGV. The CDR3 has 17 amino acids. V shed 7 bases and J 4 bases; nucleotides not matched to a gene: 14. CDR3 loop: CASTDQVSSGSSDTQYF. DNA for the CDR3: TGTGCCAGCACCGACCAGGTTTCTAGCGGGAGCTCAGATACGCAGTATTTT.

This chain uses TRBV5-1 with TRBJ1-1; D is ambiguous. This CDR3 region has 14 residues. Germline CDR1 is SGHRS and CDR2 is YFSETQ. The V gene lost 4 bases and the J gene lost 3 bases, with 13 bases spanning the gap. CDR3 bases: TGCGCCAGCAGCCCCCGGACCCCAGACACTGAAGCTTTCTTT. Its protein is CASSPRTPDTEAFF.

Turning to this clonotype: Since a much larger clone is just one base distant, this may be a read error. The rearrangement uses TRBV10-3 and TRBJ2-5; TRBD2 agrees at 7 bases. Germline V gives CDR1 ENHRY, CDR2 SYGVKD. This CDR3 is built from 14 residues. The CDR3 region has the DNA TGTGTCATCAGTGAGGCGGGAGTGGAAGAGACCCAGTACTTC. This sequence encodes CVISEAGVEETQYF.